The 21 T cell receptor beta chains in this list originate from one sample, sequenced in a study of T cells in Graves' hyperthyroidism and ophthalmopathy. RNA transcripts were the template for amplifying TCR beta CDR3 regions. The TCR CDR3 was amplified in a first-round RT-PCR using the HTBI primer set. TCRdb re-derived calls from the multiplex PCR reads in MiXCR, one entry per CDR3 protein. This sample has hundreds of thousands of distinct CDR3 sequences; about 15% occur once, and the top ten carry roughly 10%. The sequenced material came from blood. All receptors derive from a woman aged 18 to 35 with Graves' hyperthyroidism.

The table lists this clonotype with a few counts. The chain joins TRBV4-1 to TRBJ1-2, with TRBD1 matching over 8 bases. Germline loops: CDR1 MGHRA, CDR2 YSYEKL. This CDR3 has 16 amino acids. With 1 base clipped from V and 4 bases from J, the junction kept 8 bases outside the gene matches. CDR3 loop: CASSQGTGRLPYGYTF. The CDR3 DNA is TGCGCCAGCAGCCAAGGGACAGGGCGCTTACCCTATGGCTACACCTTC.

This clonotype was detected ten times or more. The chain combines TRBV2 with TRBJ2-5; tentatively, D is TRBD1 (5 bases). Trimming shortened V by 1 base and J by 0 bases, and 6 bases separated the two germline ends. The germline CDR1 and CDR2 sequences are SNHLY and FYNNEI. The CDR3 is made up of 14 amino acids. CDR3: CASSEGQNQETQYF. CDR3 DNA sequence: TGTGCCAGCAGTGAAGGACAGAACCAAGAGACCCAGTACTTC.

This clonotype was seen at least ten times. This rearrangement joins TRBV30 to TRBJ2-5, with TRBD2 as a possible D gene (5 bases). Trimming pared 5 bases from V and 0 bases from J, leaving 10 bases between. There are 13 residues in the CDR3. Germline CDR1 and CDR2: GTSNPN and SVGIG (reference sequence). The CDR3 nucleotides are TGTGCCTGGTCGAGGGAGTACCAAGAGACCCAGTACTTC. Translated, it gives CAWSREYQETQYF.

This clonotype was seen at least ten times. Mismatch with germline at one junction end may stem from a read error. The V and J genes are TRBV20-1 and TRBJ2-3; 7 bases align to TRBD1. Looked up from germline, CDR1 is DFQATT and CDR2 is SNEGSKA (reference sequence). This CDR3 region has 13 residues. CDR3 sequence (DNA): TGCAGTGCCAGAGGGGGCGCAGCAGATACGCAGTATTTT. This encodes CSARGGAADTQYF.

This chain connects TRBV11-2 to TRBJ2-3; 10 bases align to TRBD2. Looked up from germline, CDR1 is SGHAT and CDR2 is FQNNGV. Losses at the gene ends were 4 bases for V and 6 bases for J; bases not matched to a gene: 10. CDR3 length: 16 amino acids. The CDR3 protein is CASSSSSGGKRDTQYF. In DNA, the CDR3 is TGTGCCAGCAGCTCCTCTAGCGGGGGAAAGCGGGATACGCAGTATTTT. Together with reference TRBV11-2 and TRBJ2-3, the CDR3 gives the full variable domain: EAGVAQSPRYKIIEKRQSVAFWCNPISGHATLYWYQQILGQGPKLLIQFQNNGVVDDSQLPKDRFSAERLKGVDSTLKIQPAKLEDSAVYLCASSSSSGGKRDTQYFGPGTRLTVL.

V usage is TRBV6-2 or TRBV6-3 and J usage is TRBJ2-1, with D tentatively TRBD2 (5 bases). This CDR3 spans 14 amino acids. Per the germline V gene, CDR1 is MNHEY and CDR2 is SVGEGT. V was shortened by 5 bases and J by 8 bases, with 16 bases between the two germline ends. The CDR3 DNA reads TGTGCCAGCAGTGTGGTAGCGAGAATGGATGAGCAGTTCTTC. Residues: CASSVVARMDEQFF.

This clonotype was seen ten or more times. Here the CDR3 DNA reads TGCGCCAGCAGCTTAACAAGGGTATACAATGAGCAGTTCTTC. It translates to CASSLTRVYNEQFF. V and J are TRBV5-1 and TRBJ2-1; no reliable D call. Trimming removed 2 bases from V and 4 bases from J, with 10 bases in between. Germline values: CDR1 SGHRS, CDR2 YFSETQ. The CDR3 consists of 14 residues.

This clonotype appeared many times. V and J are TRBV6-1 and TRBJ2-7; D possibly corresponds to TRBD1 (5 bases). The germline CDR1 and CDR2 sequences are MNHNS and SASEGT. The CDR3 is 16 amino acids. V was shortened by 5 bases and J by 3 bases, with 20 bases between the two germline ends. CDR3 region: CASSSQKTDIGYEQYF. The CDR3 DNA follows: TGTGCCAGCAGTTCCCAAAAGACGGACATCGGCTACGAGCAGTACTTC.

Ten or more counts support this clonotype. The DNA of the CDR3 is TGCGCCAGCAGCCAGGGACTACGATTCACCGGGGAGCTGTTTTTT. Protein product: CASSQGLRFTGELFF. The gene calls are TRBV5-1 and TRBJ2-2, with 7 bases aligning to TRBD2. From germline, CDR1 is SGHRS and CDR2 YFSETQ. V gave up 4 bases and J gave up 4 bases; unmatched junction bases: 7. The CDR3 has 15 residues.

The J gene is TRBJ2-7, the V gene TRBV9; TRBD1 is a possible D gene (6 bases). The CDR3 is 16 amino acids. Trimming stripped 0 bases from V and 5 bases from J, with 18 bases between. Germline V gene sequence: CDR1 SGDLS, CDR2 YYNGEE. The DNA for the CDR3 is TGTGCCAGCAGCGTAGGTGAAGGGGGTAGTCGGCACGAGCAGTACTTC. Protein product: CASSVGEGGSRHEQYF. The whole variable domain, filled in from reference TRBV9 and TRBJ2-7, reads DSGVTQTPKHLITATGQRVTLRCSPRSGDLSVYWYQQSLDQGLQFLIQYYNGEERAKGNILERFSAQQFPDLHSELNLSSLELGDSALYFCASSVGEGGSRHEQYFGPGTRLTVT.

This rearrangement joins TRBV28 to TRBJ2-2; 10 bases match TRBD2. V shed 4 bases and J 6 bases; nucleotides not matched to a gene: 14. The germline CDR1 and CDR2 sequences are MDHEN and SYDVKM. The CDR3 contains 18 residues. The DNA for the CDR3 is TGTGCCAGCAGTTCATCGAGCGGGAGGGCCTATGGGCCCGGGGAGCTGTTTTTT. Its translation: CASSSSSGRAYGPGELFF.

The rearrangement links TRBV10-3 to TRBJ1-5, with D perhaps TRBD1 (6 bases). Per germline, CDR1 ENHRY and CDR2 SYGVKD. V lost 2 bases, J lost 5 bases, and 10 bases lay in between. This CDR3 region has 14 residues. The CDR3 here is CAISERAGDQPQHF. The CDR3 DNA sequence: TGTGCCATCAGTGAGAGGGCAGGGGATCAGCCCCAGCATTTT.

At least ten counts were recorded for this clonotype. The V call is TRBV12-3 or TRBV12-4, the J call TRBJ2-1, with TRBD2 matching 9 bases. Germline trimming cut 3 bases from V and 3 bases from J; bases unmatched to any gene: 3. This CDR3 comprises 15 residues. CDR3 nucleotide sequence: TGTGCCAGCAGTTTTAGCGGGAGTGACTACAATGAGCAGTTCTTC. Amino acids: CASSFSGSDYNEQFF.

This sequence joins TRBV4-1 and TRBJ1-5; D is unclear. The length of the CDR3 is 16 residues. Trimming took off 0 bases at V and 3 bases at J, with 12 bases between the two ends. Germline V gene lookup returns CDR1 MGHRA and CDR2 YSYEKL. CDR3 bases: TGCGCCAGCAGCCAAGAGGAGGGTGTCTACAATCAGCCCCAGCATTTT. The encoded protein is CASSQEEGVYNQPQHF.

The chain links TRBV7-9 to TRBJ1-5, with 11 bases lining up with TRBD1. V shed 4 bases and J 6 bases; nucleotides not matched to a gene: 5. CDR1 and CDR2 (germline): SEHNR, FQNEAQ (reference sequence). This CDR3 has 15 amino acids. The CDR3 protein is CASSWDRGEGQPQHF. CDR3 DNA sequence: TGTGCCAGCAGCTGGGACAGGGGGGAAGGTCAGCCCCAGCATTTT.

This clonotype was detected many times. This sequence joins TRBV7-3 and TRBJ2-3; 7 bases fit TRBD2. The V gene's germline CDR1 is SGHTA and CDR2 FQGTGA. The V segment lost 5 bases and the J segment 2 bases; nucleotides outside the gene matches: 7. CDR3 size: 15 residues. This chain's CDR3 is CASSLSGANTDTQYF. The CDR3 DNA reads TGTGCCAGCAGCCTGAGCGGGGCCAACACAGATACGCAGTATTTT.

The table lists this clonotype with many counts. V and J are TRBV7-9 and TRBJ2-1; D is ambiguous. The V and J ends lost 0 bases and 2 bases respectively, with 11 bases between them. The CDR3 length is 16 residues. From germline, CDR1 is SEHNR and CDR2 FQNEAQ (reference sequence). The CDR3 bases are TGTGCCAGCAGCTTAGCATTTGCAAACCCCTACAATGAGCAGTTCTTC. It codes for CASSLAFANPYNEQFF.

The J gene is TRBJ2-1, the V gene TRBV12-3 or TRBV12-4; D is possibly TRBD1 or TRBD2 (5 bases each). This CDR3 has 16 amino acids. Trimming took 7 bases from V and 6 from J, leaving 22 bases between them. The CDR3 region is CASNSLGWGRGNEQFF. For the CDR3, the DNA is TGTGCCAGCAACTCACTAGGGTGGGGCAGAGGCAATGAGCAGTTCTTC.

This clonotype occurred many times. V usage is TRBV27 and J usage is TRBJ1-6; 7 nucleotides line up with TRBD1. J gave up 10 bases and V 9 bases, and 9 bases lay outside the gene matches. CDR3 size: 13 residues. Germline CDR1 MNHEY, CDR2 SMNVEV (reference sequence). The CDR3 DNA reads TGTGCCAGTCGGGACAGCCTTAAATCACCCCTCCACTTT. Its translation: CASRDSLKSPLHF.

CDR3 nucleotides: TGTGCCAGCAGTTTCAGGAGCACAGGGGGACGCAATCAGCCCCAGCATTTT. Translating it yields CASSFRSTGGRNQPQHF. V is TRBV6-2 or TRBV6-3 and J is TRBJ1-5; 8 positions match TRBD1. The CDR3 loop spans 17 amino acids. Losses at the gene ends were 4 bases for V and 2 bases for J; bases not matched to a gene: 10. Germline V gene lookup returns CDR1 MNHEY and CDR2 SVGEGT.

Comment on this clonotype: The junction and the germline gene differ at one end; a read error may be behind it. The chain is built from TRBV5-1 and TRBJ2-2, with D hard to call. CDR3 length: 14 amino acids. Germline V lookup: CDR1 SGHRS, CDR2 YFSETQ. The CDR3, as DNA: TGCGCCAGCAGTTTGGACCTACATACCGGGGAGCTGTTTTTT. As protein: CASSLDLHTGELFF.